What follows describes a single T cell receptor beta chain. Germline CDR1 and CDR2: GTSNPN and SVGIG (reference sequence). The CDR3 has 13 residues. Trimming left V 3 bases short and J 3 bases short, with 12 bases between. This specimen comes from a study of blood T cells in healthy people across ages. Each donor was a healthy Caucasian individual from Russia, aged roughly 6 to 95. Samples each had at least 5.5 micrograms of total RNA extracted. Combining a sample-barcoded 5' primer with a J-beta primer mix, a second PCR ran for roughly 6 to 12 cycles. TCRdb fed the 5' RACE reads into MiXCR, producing one record per CDR3 protein. The sample shows 730,000 or so distinct CDR3 sequences, 35% to 45% of them seen only once.

The sample was blood. V is TRBV30 and J is TRBJ2-7; D gene uncertain. The source is an older woman in good health. CDR3 protein: CAWRARGLYEQYF. The CDR3 DNA sequence: TGTGCCTGGAGAGCACGAGGCCTCTACGAGCAGTACTTC.